This T cell receptor beta chain was retrieved from a study of blood T cell repertoires in COVID-19. Study-level background: The cDNA or gDNA used as material had been derived from T cells, B-cell-depleted T cells, or PBMCs.

The protocol was immunoSEQ multiplex PCR, while the TCRdb copy is restricted to in-frame clones and leaves out a portion. The data hold about 240,000 clones, with about 86% observed a single time. Living in 24 US areas, the participants were between roughly 18 and 90 years of age. Trimming took 6 bases from V and 0 from J, leaving 18 bases between them. Looked up from germline, CDR1 is SGHRS and CDR2 is YFSETQ. CDR3 length equals 16 residues. V and J are TRBV5-1 and TRBJ1-1; D is perhaps TRBD1 (5 bases). Sequenced input: PBMCs or T cells enriched from blood (not recorded which). The TCR was taken from a woman in her 40s with acute COVID-19. The CDR3 coding sequence is TGCGCCAGCATGCCAGGGACTGGACCCATGAACACTGAAGCTTTCTTT. It yields the protein CASMPGTGPMNTEAFF.